This TCR beta chain was sequenced for a study of patients and donors after allogeneic stem cell transplantation. This clonotype has just a few counts. TCRdb reanalysed the RT-PCR reads using MiXCR and keeps one entry per CDR3 protein. The table lists just over 55,000 distinct CDR3 sequences, roughly 15% of them singletons. V was trimmed by 5 bases and J by 2 bases, leaving 10 bases between them. The CDR3 is made up of 14 amino acids. Sequences were obtained from blood, either unsorted or a sorted T cell fraction (not recorded which). This TCR derives from a human donor who was either an allogeneic HSCT recipient or a stem cell or donor lymphocyte infusion donor (not recorded which). It is not recorded whose cells these are; they may come from a transplant donor. This chain links TRBV12-3 or TRBV12-4 with TRBJ2-4, with unresolved D. CDR3 sequence reads: CASSAGVPKNIQYF. In DNA, the CDR3 is TGTGCCAGCAGTGCTGGGGTCCCCAAAAACATTCAGTACTTC.